The clone carrying this T cell receptor (beta chain) was seen just once. TCRdb's copy holds only in-frame clones and misses some; the assay was immunoSEQ multiplex PCR. The repertoire has about 76,000 clones, around 86% of them found once; the top ten carry just over 2.5%. This sample is drawn from a study of OX40 agonist ivuxolimab in advanced cancers. V was shortened by 4 bases and J by 9 bases, with 15 bases between the two germline ends. Germline V lookup: CDR1 MGHRA, CDR2 YSYEKL. The CDR3 runs 13 residues. This material consisted of CD4+ or CD8+ T cells sorted from blood, taken in a trial of the OX40 agonist ivuxolimab. The chain links TRBV4-1 to TRBJ1-1, with a possible D match to TRBD1 (5 bases). This receptor was obtained from an adult with an advanced solid tumor such as melanoma, head and neck, liver or kidney cancer. The chain's CDR3 is CASSPGDEKKAFF. As DNA, the CDR3 is TGCGCCAGCAGCCCGGGGGACGAAAAAAAAGCTTTCTTT.